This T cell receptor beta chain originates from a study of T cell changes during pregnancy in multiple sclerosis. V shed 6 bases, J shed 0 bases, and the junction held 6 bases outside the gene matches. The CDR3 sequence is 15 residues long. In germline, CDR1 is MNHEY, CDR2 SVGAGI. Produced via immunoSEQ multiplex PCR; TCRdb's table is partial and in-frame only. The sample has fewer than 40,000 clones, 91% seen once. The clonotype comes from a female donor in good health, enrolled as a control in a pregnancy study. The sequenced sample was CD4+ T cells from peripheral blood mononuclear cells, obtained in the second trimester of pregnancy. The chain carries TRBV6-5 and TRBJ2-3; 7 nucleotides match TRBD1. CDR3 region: CASRTWDSSTDTQYF. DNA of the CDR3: TGTGCCAGCAGAACGTGGGACAGTAGCACAGATACGCAGTATTTT.